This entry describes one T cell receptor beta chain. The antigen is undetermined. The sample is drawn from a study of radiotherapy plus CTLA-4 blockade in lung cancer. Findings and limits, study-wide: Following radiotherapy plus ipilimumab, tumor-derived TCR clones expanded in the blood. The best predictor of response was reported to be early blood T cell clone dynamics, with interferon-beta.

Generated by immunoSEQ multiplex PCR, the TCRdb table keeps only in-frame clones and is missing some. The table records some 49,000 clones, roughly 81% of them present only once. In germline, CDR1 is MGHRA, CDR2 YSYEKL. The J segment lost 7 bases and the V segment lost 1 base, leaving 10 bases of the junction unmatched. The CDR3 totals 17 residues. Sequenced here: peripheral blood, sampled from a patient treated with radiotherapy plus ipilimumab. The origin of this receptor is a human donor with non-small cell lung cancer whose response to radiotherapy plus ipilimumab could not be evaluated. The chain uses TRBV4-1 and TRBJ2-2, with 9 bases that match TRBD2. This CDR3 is CASSQVLGLAPLGELFF. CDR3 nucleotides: TGCGCCAGCAGCCAAGTCCTCGGACTAGCGCCGCTCGGGGAGCTGTTTTTT.